The 29 T cell receptor beta chains below come from one sample, sequenced in a study of PD-1 blockade in classical Hodgkin lymphoma. The method was immunoSEQ multiplex PCR; TCRdb's version includes in-frame clones alone and lacks a portion of them. The data contain over 3,500 clones, about three fifths of them singletons. Every single patient, without exception, relapsed after autologous stem cell transplantation, and brentuximab vedotin exposure varied. The sequences come from peripheral blood mononuclear cells (PBMCs), collected before the second cycle of nivolumab. These TCRs come from a human donor with classical Hodgkin lymphoma.

The rearrangement uses TRBV20-1 and TRBJ2-7, with unresolved D. The germline V gene has CDR1 DFQATT and CDR2 SNEGSKA (reference sequence). Trimming took 3 bases from V and 6 from J, leaving 9 bases between them. This CDR3 has 11 residues. This CDR3 is CSASVATEQYF. CDR3 nucleotide sequence: TGCAGTGCTAGTGTAGCCACCGAGCAGTACTTC.

The chain employs TRBV19 and TRBJ1-2; tentatively, D is TRBD1 (5 bases). The CDR3 spans 14 residues. V was clipped by 7 bases and J by 4 bases, with 16 bases between them. The germline gives CDR1 LNHDA, CDR2 SQIVND (reference sequence). The CDR3 is CASTSGGSGYGYTF. The CDR3 nucleotides are TGTGCCAGTACCTCGGGGGGGAGTGGCTATGGCTACACCTTC.

The gene calls are TRBV9 and TRBJ2-1, with TRBD2 matching 7 bases. There are 15 residues in the CDR3. V gave up 6 bases and J gave up 1 base; unmatched junction bases: 7. CDR1 SGDLS and CDR2 YYNGEE come from the germline V gene. Here the CDR3 reads CASTPGGRSYNEQFF. The CDR3 nucleotides are TGTGCCAGCACCCCGGGGGGACGGTCCTACAATGAGCAGTTCTTC. Using reference TRBV9 and TRBJ2-1 for the parts outside the CDR3, the full variable domain is DSGVTQTPKHLITATGQRVTLRCSPRSGDLSVYWYQQSLDQGLQFLIQYYNGEERAKGNILERFSAQQFPDLHSELNLSSLELGDSALYFCASTPGGRSYNEQFFGPGTRLTVL.

This clone was picked up a small number of times. The rearrangement uses TRBV19 and TRBJ1-6; 9 bases line up with TRBD1. Germline CDR1 LNHDA, CDR2 SQIVND (reference sequence). This CDR3 is built from 14 residues. Trimming cost V 8 bases and J 7 bases; bases outside gene matches: 6. CDR3 nucleotides: TGTGCCAGTCATACCGGGACAGGGAATTCACCCCTCCACTTT. This encodes CASHTGTGNSPLHF.

As DNA, the CDR3 is TGCGCCAGCAGCCAGAGGGTCACTAAGAACACTGAAGCTTTCTTT. Amino acids: CASSQRVTKNTEAFF. The gene calls are TRBV4-3 and TRBJ1-1; D remains unclear. This CDR3 contains 15 residues. The ends were cut back, 3 bases at V and 1 base at J, with 12 bases in the middle. Germline loops: CDR1 LGHNA, CDR2 YSLEER.

This rearrangement joins TRBV14 to TRBJ2-4; the D is unclear. Trimming removed 0 bases from V and 8 bases from J, with 5 bases in between. CDR3 length equals 12 residues. Germline CDR1 SGHDN, CDR2 FVKESK. The CDR3 nucleotides are TGTGCCAGCAGCCAAGACAGGCACATTCAGTACTTC. Its protein is CASSQDRHIQYF.

This clone has only a few counts. Other DNA sequences within the sample encode an identical CDR3. V and J are TRBV5-4 and TRBJ2-5, with 11 bases lining up with TRBD2. Germline V gene sequence: CDR1 SGHNT, CDR2 YYREEE (reference sequence). The V segment lost 3 bases and the J segment 4 bases; nucleotides outside the gene matches: 2. The CDR3 is 14 amino acids. This chain's CDR3 is CASSSGLAGETQYF. Here the CDR3 DNA reads TGTGCCAGCAGCTCAGGACTAGCGGGAGAGACCCAGTACTTC. Using reference TRBV5-4 and TRBJ2-5 for the parts outside the CDR3, the full variable domain is ETGVTQSPTHLIKTRGQQVTLRCSSQSGHNTVSWYQQALGQGPQFIFQYYREEENGRGNFPPRFSGLQFPNYSSELNVNALELDDSALYLCASSSGLAGETQYFGPGTRLLVL.

This chain links TRBV6-5 with TRBJ2-7; 7 bases line up with TRBD2. J lost 2 bases, V lost 4 bases, and 8 bases had no gene match. Germline values: CDR1 MNHEY, CDR2 SVGAGI. The CDR3 extends over 15 amino acids. Here the CDR3 reads CASSSRAGLPYEQYF. CDR3 coding DNA: TGTGCCAGCAGTTCTCGAGCGGGACTCCCCTACGAGCAGTACTTC.

The chain has TRBV25-1 and TRBJ1-4; unclear D gene. CDR1 is MGHDK, CDR2 SYGVNS, per germline. The V and J ends lost 6 bases and 5 bases respectively, with 7 bases between them. The CDR3 consists of 12 residues. The CDR3 is CASRQRNEKLFF. The CDR3 DNA reads TGTGCCAGCAGACAGCGAAATGAAAAACTGTTTTTT.

This rearrangement joins TRBV5-5 to TRBJ2-5; 8 bases match TRBD1. Per germline, CDR1 SGHKS and CDR2 YYEKEE (reference sequence). CDR3 length equals 15 residues. V shed 3 bases, J shed 5 bases, and the junction held 9 bases outside the gene matches. This CDR3 is CASSSNRGMGETQYF. As DNA, the CDR3 is TGTGCCAGCAGCTCCAACAGGGGGATGGGGGAGACCCAGTACTTC.

This chain connects TRBV18 to TRBJ1-4; 9 nucleotides align to TRBD1. J lost 0 bases, V lost 4 bases, and 9 bases had no gene match. Per the germline V gene, CDR1 is KGHSH and CDR2 is LQKENI. The CDR3 has 18 residues. The CDR3 region is CASSHFDRGGSTNEKLFF. In nucleotides, the CDR3 is TGTGCCAGCTCACACTTCGACAGGGGGGGTTCAACTAATGAAAAACTGTTTTTT.

This clone was counted only a few times. The rearrangement uses TRBV29-1 and TRBJ2-7, with 9 bases lining up with TRBD1. The CDR3 totals 14 residues. The V and J ends lost 7 bases and 3 bases, in that order; junction bases with no gene match: 10. CDR1 and CDR2 (germline): SQVTM, ANQGSEA. CDR3 in DNA: TGCAGCGCTTCCGCGGGACAGGGTGTCTACGAGCAGTACTTC. Protein product: CSASAGQGVYEQYF.

The rearrangement joins TRBV7-9 to TRBJ2-3; weak D call: TRBD2 (6 bases). CDR3 length equals 16 residues. The ends were cut back, 4 bases at V and 3 bases at J, with 17 bases in the middle. The V gene's germline CDR1 is SEHNR and CDR2 FQNEAQ (reference sequence). CDR3 region: CASSWGSGLATDTQYF. The DNA for the CDR3 is TGTGCCAGCAGCTGGGGTTCGGGACTGGCAACAGATACGCAGTATTTT.

This chain uses TRBV7-2 with TRBJ2-6; no clear D. Germline V gene lookup returns CDR1 SGHTA and CDR2 FQGNSA. The CDR3 is 15 residues long. Trimming stripped 1 base from V and 2 bases from J, with 6 bases between. This CDR3 is CASSLVGTGANVLTF. CDR3 sequence (DNA): TGTGCCAGCAGCTTAGTCGGAACTGGGGCCAACGTCCTGACTTTC.

The chain carries TRBV4-1 and TRBJ2-7; 7 bases agree with TRBD1. After removal of 5 bases from V and 6 bases from J, the junction contained 10 bases not matched to a gene. CDR3 length: 14 amino acids. Germline V gives CDR1 MGHRA, CDR2 YSYEKL. The DNA for the CDR3 is TGCGCCAGCAGCACCCGCTCCGAGGGGGCCGAGCAGTACTTC. This gives the protein CASSTRSEGAEQYF.

The table lists this clone with a few counts. This chain uses TRBV7-2 with TRBJ1-2; 9 bases are a match to TRBD1. The CDR3 has 14 amino acids. CDR1 SGHTA and CDR2 FQGNSA come from the germline V gene. The ends lost 1 base at V and 8 bases at J; junction bases unmatched: 5. The CDR3 spells CASSLEQGAYGYTF. CDR3 nucleotides: TGTGCCAGCAGCTTAGAACAGGGGGCGTACGGCTACACCTTC.

CDR3 DNA: TGTGCCAGCAGCCAACCCAGCCAGCCCCAGCATTTT. It translates to CASSQPSQPQHF. The rearrangement uses TRBV4-2 and TRBJ1-5; no clear D. Germline values: CDR1 LGHNA, CDR2 YNFKEQ. The length of the CDR3 is 12 residues. V was pared by 2 bases and J by 7 bases, with 6 bases between.

The rearrangement joins TRBV6-5 to TRBJ1-4; perhaps TRBD1 as D (6 bases). The CDR3 is made up of 13 amino acids. The germline CDR1 and CDR2 sequences are MNHEY and SVGAGI. Trimming stripped 11 bases from V and 4 bases from J, with 14 bases between. The CDR3 region is CASGRGFNEKLFF. CDR3 DNA: TGTGCCTCCGGAAGGGGGTTTAATGAAAAACTGTTTTTT.

The gene calls are TRBV7-6 and TRBJ2-5, with TRBD1 identical over 8 bases. The J segment lost 4 bases and the V segment lost 0 bases, leaving 10 bases of the junction unmatched. The CDR3 length is 17 residues. Germline CDR1 SGHVS, CDR2 FNYEAQ. CDR3 sequence: CASSLAGQGLALETQYF. In DNA, the CDR3 is TGTGCCAGCAGCTTAGCCGGACAGGGCCTAGCCCTAGAGACCCAGTACTTC.

This clone was seen once. This chain uses TRBV29-1 with TRBJ1-1, with D uncertain. Germline V gene lookup returns CDR1 SQVTM and CDR2 ANQGSEA. V was cut by 4 bases and J by 2 bases, with 14 bases left in between. The CDR3 length is 14 residues. DNA of the CDR3: TGCAGCGTTGCCCCAGCGCTGGTCAACACTGAAGCTTTCTTT. It translates to CSVAPALVNTEAFF.

The V call is TRBV10-3, the J call TRBJ2-7; D is ambiguous. Germline-derived CDR1 and CDR2 are ENHRY and SYGVKD. V was trimmed by 2 bases and J by 5 bases, leaving 10 bases between them. The CDR3 spans 13 residues. CDR3 bases: TGTGCCATCAGTGAGAGGAGTCTCGACGAGCAGTACTTC. This sequence encodes CAISERSLDEQYF.

The J gene is TRBJ1-2, the V gene TRBV5-1; D is unresolved. V lost 6 bases, J lost 4 bases, and 13 bases lay in between. There are 13 residues in the CDR3. Germline CDR1 reads SGHRS; CDR2 reads YFSETQ. The CDR3: CASTQGPGYGYTF. In nucleotides, the CDR3 is TGCGCCAGCACCCAAGGGCCGGGCTATGGCTACACCTTC.

The J gene is TRBJ2-7, the V gene TRBV4-3; 8 nucleotides align to TRBD2. CDR1 and CDR2 from the germline V gene are LGHNA and YSLEER. This CDR3 is 15 amino acids long. V trimming: 0 bases; J trimming: 2 bases; junction bases outside the gene matches: 3. In nucleotides, the CDR3 is TGCGCCAGCAGCCAAGAGGTCGGGAGGGCCTACGAGCAGTACTTC. Amino acid sequence: CASSQEVGRAYEQYF.

V usage is TRBV19 and J usage is TRBJ2-1; 8 bases agree with TRBD2. CDR3 size: 15 residues. Trimming cost V 4 bases and J 9 bases; bases outside gene matches: 11. Germline CDR1 reads LNHDA; CDR2 reads SQIVND (reference sequence). The chain's CDR3 is CASSTGTSSIAEQFF. The DNA of the CDR3 is TGTGCCAGTAGTACCGGGACTAGTAGTATCGCTGAGCAGTTCTTC.

The rearrangement joins TRBV10-3 to TRBJ2-7; TRBD2 aligns across 7 bases. The germline gives CDR1 ENHRY, CDR2 SYGVKD. V shed 5 bases and J 2 bases; nucleotides not matched to a gene: 6. This CDR3 has 14 residues. CDR3 protein: CAISRGGGTYEQYF. In nucleotides, the CDR3 is TGTGCCATCAGTAGGGGCGGGGGTACCTACGAGCAGTACTTC.

This rearrangement joins TRBV28 to TRBJ1-2; maybe TRBD1 (6 bases). With 5 bases removed from V and 2 bases from J, the gap between germline ends came to 12 bases. The CDR3 has 14 residues. The germline V gene has CDR1 MDHEN and CDR2 SYDVKM. CDR3 nucleotides: TGTGCCAGCAGTCCGGGGGCAGCGAACTATGGCTACACCTTC. Translated: CASSPGAANYGYTF.

This clone is deemed medium-sized. This chain connects TRBV30 to TRBJ2-5; 7 positions agree with TRBD1. V gave up 0 bases and J gave up 4 bases; unmatched junction bases: 5. The germline V gene encodes CDR1 GTSNPN and CDR2 SVGIG (reference sequence). The CDR3 totals 14 residues. The CDR3 spells CAWSVSQGLETQYF. In nucleotides, the CDR3 is TGTGCCTGGAGTGTATCACAGGGGCTAGAGACCCAGTACTTC.

The chain is built from TRBV5-1 and TRBJ2-5; D not certain. CDR3 size: 12 residues. Germline CDR1 SGHRS, CDR2 YFSETQ. Between the trimmed V and J ends, which lost 3 bases and 1 base, there was a span of 4 bases. The CDR3 sequence is CASSYRQETQYF. CDR3 nucleotide sequence: TGCGCCAGCAGCTATCGCCAAGAGACCCAGTACTTC.

CDR3 residues: CASTRLEAEQYF. In nucleotides, the CDR3 is TGTGCCAGCACCCGCCTTGAGGCCGAGCAGTACTTC. The rearrangement joins TRBV28 to TRBJ2-7; no reliable D call. Deletions cut 7 bases from V and 6 bases from J, with 13 bases between. The CDR3 spans 12 residues. Germline loops: CDR1 MDHEN, CDR2 SYDVKM.